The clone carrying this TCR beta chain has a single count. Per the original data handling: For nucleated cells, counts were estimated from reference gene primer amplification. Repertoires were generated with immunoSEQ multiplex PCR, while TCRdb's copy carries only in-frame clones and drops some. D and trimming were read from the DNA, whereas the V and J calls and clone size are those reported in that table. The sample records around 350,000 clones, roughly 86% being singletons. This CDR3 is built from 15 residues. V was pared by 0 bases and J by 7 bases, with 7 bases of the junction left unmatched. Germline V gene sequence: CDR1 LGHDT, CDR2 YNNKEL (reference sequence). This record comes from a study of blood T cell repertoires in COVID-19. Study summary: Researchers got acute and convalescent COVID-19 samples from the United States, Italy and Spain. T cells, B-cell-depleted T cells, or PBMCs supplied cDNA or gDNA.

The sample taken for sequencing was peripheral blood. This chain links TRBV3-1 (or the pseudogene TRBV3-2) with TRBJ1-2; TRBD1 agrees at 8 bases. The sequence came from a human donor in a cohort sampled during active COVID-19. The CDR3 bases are TGTGCCAGCAGCCAAGATTGGCAGGGGGCGCGTGGCTACACCTTC. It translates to CASSQDWQGARGYTF.